Presented here are 20 T cell receptor beta chains from one specimen sequenced in a study of Graves' ophthalmopathy and Graves' hyperthyroidism. For repertoire sequencing, the TCR beta CDR3 regions were amplified from RNA transcripts. HTBI-primed RT-PCR formed the first round, and a multiplex PCR formed the second. TCRdb re-analysed the multiplex PCR reads in MiXCR, keeping a single row per CDR3 protein. The sample consists of 300,000 or so distinct CDR3 sequences, under 20% of them appearing once. The source material was peripheral blood. Receptors originate from an adult man with Graves' ophthalmopathy.

This clonotype was seen ten or more times. The V call is TRBV20-1, the J call TRBJ2-7; 8 bases map to TRBD2. This CDR3 is built from 15 residues. Germline V gives CDR1 DFQATT, CDR2 SNEGSKA (reference sequence). J lost 5 bases, V lost 6 bases, and 15 bases had no gene match. CDR3 sequence (DNA): TGCAGTGCCAGACAAGCGGGAGAAGGGATTCACGAGCAGTACTTC. It yields the protein CSARQAGEGIHEQYF.

Concerning this clonotype: Just one base apart from a much larger clone, this may be a read error. This sequence joins TRBV19 and TRBJ1-5; 11 bases match TRBD1. This CDR3 comprises 19 residues. Germline V gene lookup returns CDR1 LNHDA and CDR2 SQIVND (reference sequence). The CDR3, as DNA: TGTTCCAGTAGTCCGATCCCCGGGACAGGGGGGCATAGCAATCAGCCCCAGCATTTT. Translation: CSSSPIPGTGGHSNQPQHF.

This clonotype was detected ten times or more. The chain recombines TRBV6-5 with TRBJ1-2; 7 bases align to TRBD1. The CDR3 has 15 residues. V was pared by 2 bases and J by 4 bases, with 7 bases of the junction left unmatched. Germline CDR1 is MNHEY and CDR2 is SVGAGI. The CDR3 spells CASSYGTVNGYGYTF. The CDR3 region has the DNA TGTGCCAGCAGTTACGGGACAGTTAACGGCTATGGCTACACCTTC.

This clonotype occurred many times. In nucleotides, the CDR3 is TGTGCCAGCAGTCGGACAGGGGGCGGCGAGCAGTACTTC. The encoded protein is CASSRTGGGEQYF. The chain combines TRBV6-2 or TRBV6-3 with TRBJ2-7, with 11 positions matching TRBD1. Germline values: CDR1 MNHEY, CDR2 SVGEGT. This CDR3 comprises 13 residues. V gave up 5 bases and J gave up 6 bases; unmatched junction bases: 3.

DNA for the CDR3: TGTGCCAGCAGTCGCCATCTGAGGGAAGCTTTCTTT. It yields the protein CASSRHLREAFF. The V and J genes are TRBV7-8 and TRBJ1-1; D gene ambiguous. Looked up from germline, CDR1 is SGHVS and CDR2 is FQNEAQ. This CDR3 spans 12 amino acids. Trimming removed 6 bases at V and 8 bases at J, with 13 bases between.

This clonotype was picked up a small number of times. The chain uses TRBV5-1 and TRBJ2-7, with 7 bases matching TRBD1. There are 14 residues in the CDR3. V was clipped by 4 bases and J by 1 base; unmatched bases: 5. From germline, CDR1 is SGHRS and CDR2 YFSETQ. The CDR3 here is CASSRTGQSYEQYF. DNA of the CDR3: TGCGCCAGCAGCAGAACGGGACAGTCCTACGAGCAGTACTTC.

This clonotype was observed a handful of times. The V and J genes are TRBV6-1 and TRBJ2-7; 10 positions match TRBD1. CDR3 length: 17 amino acids. Unmatched junction bases numbered 15, after V lost 6 bases and J lost 4 bases. Germline CDR1 MNHNS, CDR2 SASEGT. The CDR3 loop is CASSQTTSGQGIYEQYF. In nucleotides, the CDR3 is TGTGCCAGCAGCCAAACCACCTCGGGACAGGGGATATACGAGCAGTACTTC.

This clonotype was picked up many times. CDR3 residues: CASSQAGGLHF. The CDR3 DNA is TGTGCCAGCAGCCAAGCAGGTGGTCTCCACTTT. The rearrangement uses TRBV3-1 and TRBJ1-6; no definite D call. CDR1 LGHDT and CDR2 YNNKEL come from the germline V gene (reference sequence). The length of the CDR3 is 11 residues. The V gene lost 1 base and the J gene lost 16 bases, with 8 bases spanning the gap.

In this sample, this clonotype turned up many times. CDR3 sequence reads: CSVEPGGVRAFGETQYF. CDR3 DNA sequence: TGCAGCGTTGAACCCGGAGGGGTTCGGGCCTTTGGGGAGACCCAGTACTTC. The chain is built from TRBV29-1 and TRBJ2-5, with D possibly matching TRBD2 (6 bases). Trimming stripped 2 bases from V and 5 bases from J, with 24 bases between. This CDR3 spans 17 amino acids. The germline CDR1 and CDR2 sequences are SQVTM and ANQGSEA.

This clonotype was observed many times. The rearrangement joins TRBV6-4 to TRBJ2-2, with a possible D match to TRBD2 (5 bases). V lost 5 bases and J 1 base, leaving 26 bases between the germline ends. Looked up from germline, CDR1 is MRHNA and CDR2 is SNTAGT. The CDR3 sequence is 20 residues long. The CDR3 sequence is CASSPYRYLQRTRNTGELFF. The CDR3 coding sequence is TGTGCCAGCAGTCCATACCGCTACCTTCAGCGGACCAGGAACACCGGGGAGCTGTTTTTT.

This clonotype was recorded at least ten times. The chain has TRBV14 and TRBJ1-1; D may be TRBD1 (6 bases). The length of the CDR3 is 13 residues. V lost 2 bases and J 5 bases, leaving 9 bases between the germline ends. Germline CDR1 reads SGHDN; CDR2 reads FVKESK. CDR3 DNA sequence: TGTGCCAGCAGCCAACACAGGGAGACTGAAGCTTTCTTT. Encoded protein: CASSQHRETEAFF.

The chain employs TRBV12-3 or TRBV12-4 and TRBJ2-5; 9 nucleotides match TRBD2. V dropped 2 bases and J dropped 5; count of bases not matched to a gene: 6. The CDR3 length is 15 residues. CDR3 DNA: TGTGCCAGCAGTTTATTAGCGGGAGCCAGGGAGACCCAGTACTTC. Encoded protein: CASSLLAGARETQYF.

This clonotype came up many times. The rearrangement uses TRBV20-1 and TRBJ2-5; the D gene could be TRBD1 or TRBD2 (5 bases each). V lost 8 bases and J 3 bases, leaving 16 bases between the germline ends. CDR1 is DFQATT and CDR2 is SNEGSKA in the germline V gene (reference sequence). The CDR3 covers 13 residues. The CDR3 here is CSRRRLGEETQYF. Written as DNA, the CDR3 is TGCAGTAGGAGAAGACTGGGGGAAGAGACCCAGTACTTC.

This clonotype has ten or more counts. The chain uses TRBV7-8 and TRBJ2-7; 7 bases map to TRBD1. Looked up from germline, CDR1 is SGHVS and CDR2 is FQNEAQ. The J segment lost 5 bases and the V segment lost 4 bases, leaving 8 bases of the junction unmatched. There are 14 residues in the CDR3. Here the CDR3 reads CASSSRQGANEQYF. CDR3 in DNA: TGTGCCAGCAGCTCCCGACAGGGAGCGAACGAGCAGTACTTC.

This chain links TRBV7-3 with TRBJ2-7, with D unclear. CDR3 length equals 17 residues. V was pared by 1 base and J by 7 bases, with 23 bases between. CDR1 and CDR2 from the germline V gene are SGHTA and FQGTGA. As DNA, the CDR3 is TGTGCCAGCAGCTTAAGGCTACCCCCGCTTATCCGGGTGGAGCAGTACTTC. This translates into CASSLRLPPLIRVEQYF. Based on the CDR3 plus reference TRBV7-3 and TRBJ2-7, the full variable domain is GAGVSQTPSNKVTEKGKYVELRCDPISGHTALYWYRQSLGQGPEFLIYFQGTGAADDSGLPNDRFFAVRPEGSVSTLKIQRTERGDSAVYLCASSLRLPPLIRVEQYFGPGTRLTVT.

There are many counts of this clonotype. The chain recombines TRBV11-2 with TRBJ1-6; D is undetermined. The V gene lost 5 bases and the J gene lost 8 bases, with 10 bases spanning the gap. This CDR3 spans 13 amino acids. The germline CDR1 and CDR2 sequences are SGHAT and FQNNGV. The CDR3 region is CASSQPGDSPLHF. In DNA, the CDR3 is TGTGCCAGCAGCCAACCGGGCGATTCACCCCTCCACTTT.

This clonotype showed up many times. This chain links TRBV29-1 with TRBJ2-7; a possible D gene is TRBD2 (6 bases). Germline-derived CDR1 and CDR2 are SQVTM and ANQGSEA. V lost 7 bases, J lost 4 bases, and 17 bases lay in between. This CDR3 has 13 amino acids. CDR3 nucleotides: TGCAGCGCCAGACTAGTGGCTGGTTACGAGCAGTACTTC. Its translation is CSARLVAGYEQYF.

This clonotype was counted at least ten times. A read error may explain this, as a much larger clone is one base away. The chain uses TRBV6-1 and TRBJ1-1, with D unresolved. This CDR3 region has 14 residues. Germline loops: CDR1 MNHNS, CDR2 SASEGT. V was pared by 4 bases and J by 8 bases, with 17 bases between. DNA of the CDR3: TGTGCCAGCAGTGGTCTCGATAGATTTGAAGAAGCTTTCTTT. It encodes CASSGLDRFEEAFF.

V and J are TRBV6-1 and TRBJ1-1; 9 nucleotides align to TRBD1. The ends lost 9 bases at V and 5 bases at J; junction bases unmatched: 4. Germline loops: CDR1 MNHNS, CDR2 SASEGT. The CDR3 contains 12 residues. CDR3 DNA sequence: TGTGCCAGTGACAGGGGGAGAACTGAAGCTTTCTTT. Its protein product is CASDRGRTEAFF.

This clonotype was observed at least ten times. Here the CDR3 reads CASSLEGGRDQPQHF. The CDR3 DNA sequence: TGTGCCAGCAGCTTAGAAGGGGGGAGAGATCAGCCCCAGCATTTT. The chain couples TRBV11-2 to TRBJ1-5; D may be TRBD1 (6 bases). The germline V and J ends were trimmed by 0 bases and 5 bases, with 11 bases remaining between them. CDR1 is SGHAT and CDR2 is FQNNGV in the germline V gene. The CDR3 consists of 15 residues.